Shown below are 17 T cell receptor beta chains from a single sample sequenced in a study of cytomegalovirus exposure and HLA in healthy donors. Vbeta (60) and Jbeta (13) primers were used in the PCR. Assay used: immunoSEQ multiplex PCR; TCRdb lists only in-frame clones, some missing. This sample has over 150,000 clones, with around four fifths found just once. Sequencing input: PBMCs. The receptor set was obtained from a male donor in good health and CMV-seropositive.

The chain couples TRBV9 to TRBJ1-1; 9 nucleotides align to TRBD1. The CDR3 runs to 14 residues. V was clipped by 3 bases and J by 5 bases; unmatched bases: 5. The V gene's germline CDR1 is SGDLS and CDR2 YYNGEE. The CDR3 is CASSGYRGQTEAFF. DNA for the CDR3: TGTGCCAGCAGCGGATACAGGGGGCAGACTGAAGCTTTCTTT.

This chain uses TRBV30 with TRBJ2-5; 9 nucleotides line up with TRBD1. The end of the DNA fits TRBJ2-7 better, so the J call may be wrong. This CDR3 contains 14 residues. The germline V gene has CDR1 GTSNPN and CDR2 SVGIG (reference sequence). DNA of the CDR3: TGTGCCTGGAGAGGGACAGGGACTTTCTACGAGCAGTACTTC. Amino acid sequence: CAWRGTGTFYEQYF.

This chain links TRBV4-1 with TRBJ2-7; TRBD1 is a possible D gene (5 bases). V dropped 4 bases and J dropped 3 bases, with 13 bases sitting between them. Germline loops: CDR1 MGHRA, CDR2 YSYEKL. This CDR3 has 14 amino acids. CDR3 nucleotides: TGCGCCAGCAGCCGAAATGGCAGGGTCTACGAGCAGTACTTC. It codes for CASSRNGRVYEQYF.

A few counts support this clone. This chain uses TRBV6-1 with TRBJ2-7; 8 nucleotides line up with TRBD2. The CDR3 has 15 amino acids. V trimming: 7 bases; J trimming: 3 bases; junction bases outside the gene matches: 11. The V gene's germline CDR1 is MNHNS and CDR2 SASEGT. The CDR3 region is CASTGGGLRLYEQYF. Written as DNA, the CDR3 is TGTGCCAGCACCGGGGGGGGACTGCGCCTCTACGAGCAGTACTTC.

This chain connects TRBV10-3 to TRBJ1-1; 7 bases fit TRBD1. Per the germline V gene, CDR1 is ENHRY and CDR2 is SYGVKD. This CDR3 region has 21 residues. V lost 0 bases, J lost 3 bases, and 22 bases stayed unmatched. In DNA, the CDR3 is TGTGCCATCAGTGAGTCTTTAAGGCCCGGCTTTATCGACAGGGACGACACTGAAGCTTTCTTT. Translated: CAISESLRPGFIDRDDTEAFF.

This clone appeared a few times. The rearrangement uses TRBV6-4 and TRBJ2-1; tentatively, D is TRBD2 (5 bases). Deletions cut 0 bases from V and 6 bases from J, with 12 bases between. The CDR3 covers 15 residues. In germline, CDR1 is MRHNA, CDR2 SNTAGT. This chain's CDR3 is CASSDSIGNGNEQFF. The DNA for the CDR3 is TGTGCCAGCAGTGACTCGATCGGGAACGGCAATGAGCAGTTCTTC.

This chain joins TRBV30 and TRBJ1-2; weak D call: TRBD1 (5 bases). CDR3 length: 13 amino acids. The V gene lost 5 bases and the J gene lost 8 bases, with 18 bases spanning the gap. Germline assignment: CDR1 GTSNPN and CDR2 SVGIG (reference sequence). CDR3 DNA: TGTGCCTGGTCGTATCAGGGCAGGGAAGGCTACACCTTC. The encoded protein is CAWSYQGREGYTF.

This clone was counted only a few times. V usage is TRBV15 and J usage is TRBJ1-2; 7 bases align to TRBD1. Germline CDR1 reads LNHNV; CDR2 reads YYDKDF (reference sequence). V lost 3 bases and J lost 8; bases outside the gene matches: 12. This CDR3 region has 15 residues. The CDR3 nucleotides read TGTGCCACCAGCAGGGGGACAGCCCTAACTAGAGGCTACACCTTC. This sequence encodes CATSRGTALTRGYTF.

The chain links TRBV30 to TRBJ2-4, with D tentatively TRBD2 (6 bases). This CDR3 is built from 15 residues. CDR1 GTSNPN and CDR2 SVGIG come from the germline V gene (reference sequence). In DNA, the CDR3 is TGTGCTGCGAATGGGGGGAAATTAGCCAAAAACATTCAGTACTTC. This translates into CAANGGKLAKNIQYF.

The gene calls are TRBV7-3 and TRBJ2-2; tentatively, D is TRBD1 (6 bases). V lost 1 base and J 3 bases, leaving 6 bases between the germline ends. The CDR3 extends over 14 amino acids. Germline V gives CDR1 SGHTA, CDR2 FQGTGA. Here the CDR3 DNA reads TGTGCCAGCAGCTTAAACAGGGACACCGGGGAGCTGTTTTTT. It translates to CASSLNRDTGELFF.

This clone showed up just a few times. This chain joins TRBV2 and TRBJ2-7, with TRBD1 matching over 11 bases. Germline CDR1 SNHLY, CDR2 FYNNEI. The ends lost 6 bases at V and 2 bases at J; junction bases unmatched: 3. CDR3 length equals 14 residues. CDR3 bases: TGTGCCAGCAGGGACAGGGGGCACACCTACGAGCAGTACTTC. It specifies CASRDRGHTYEQYF. Full variable domain (rest looked up from reference TRBV2 and TRBJ2-7): EPEVTQTPSHQVTQMGQEVILRCVPISNHLYFYWYRQILGQKVEFLVSFYNNEISEKSEIFDDQFSVERPDGSNFTLKIRSTKLEDSAMYFCASRDRGHTYEQYFGPGTRLTVT.

The chain recombines TRBV18 with TRBJ1-1; the D is unclear. The CDR3 consists of 15 residues. V lost 4 bases and J lost 1, with 13 bases in between. Germline V gene lookup returns CDR1 KGHSH and CDR2 LQKENI. Here the CDR3 DNA reads TGTGCCAGCTCACTGCTGGGAGGGAAGAACACTGAAGCTTTCTTT. Its protein product is CASSLLGGKNTEAFF.

The chain combines TRBV5-1 with TRBJ2-3; 8 bases align to TRBD2. This CDR3 has 15 residues. CDR1 and CDR2 from the germline V gene are SGHRS and YFSETQ. Trimming removed 0 bases from V and 2 bases from J; junction bases left unmatched: 2. The DNA for the CDR3 is TGCGCCAGCAGCTTGGGCGGGGGGCCCACAGATACGCAGTATTTT. It specifies CASSLGGGPTDTQYF. The full variable domain, its missing parts supplied by reference TRBV5-1 and TRBJ2-3, is KAGVTQTPRYLIKTRGQQVTLSCSPISGHRSVSWYQQTPGQGLQFLFEYFSETQRNKGNFPGRFSGRQFSNSRSEMNVSTLELGDSALYLCASSLGGGPTDTQYFGPGTRLTVL.

This clone was detected only a few times. The CDR3 reads CASSRTGLAYGYTF. CDR3 nucleotides: TGTGCCAGCAGTAGGACAGGGTTAGCCTATGGCTACACCTTC. V and J are TRBV2 and TRBJ1-2; 8 bases match TRBD1. The CDR3 loop spans 14 amino acids. Germline V CDR1 and CDR2: SNHLY, FYNNEI. The V and J ends lost 5 bases and 4 bases, in that order; junction bases with no gene match: 6.

This clone was seen more than once but under ten times. The J gene is TRBJ2-7, the V gene TRBV27; 10 bases are a match to TRBD1. V was pared by 2 bases and J by 6 bases, with 13 bases of the junction left unmatched. The CDR3 loop spans 17 amino acids. Germline V gene lookup returns CDR1 MNHEY and CDR2 SMNVEV (reference sequence). CDR3 sequence reads: CASSLLLEGQGISEQYF. The CDR3 DNA reads TGTGCCAGCAGTTTACTTCTAGAGGGACAGGGGATCTCCGAGCAGTACTTC.

The chain employs TRBV5-1 and TRBJ2-2; D is perhaps TRBD2 (7 bases). Germline assignment: CDR1 SGHRS and CDR2 YFSETQ. The CDR3 runs to 16 residues. V lost 4 bases, J lost 7 bases, and 20 bases lay in between. CDR3 sequence: CASSPLGEGGDGELFF. The CDR3 DNA is TGCGCCAGCAGCCCCTTAGGTGAAGGGGGGGACGGGGAGCTGTTTTTT.

Here the CDR3 DNA reads TGCGCCAGCAGCCTCCTACCTAGCGTCCAAGAGACCCAGTACTTC. Translated: CASSLLPSVQETQYF. V and J are TRBV4-1 and TRBJ2-5, with D maybe TRBD2 (6 bases). This CDR3 has 15 amino acids. Germline V lookup: CDR1 MGHRA, CDR2 YSYEKL. V lost 4 bases and J lost 1, with 13 bases in between.